This T cell receptor beta chain was profiled in a study of cytomegalovirus exposure and HLA in healthy donors. Study-wide points: A link between a missense DCLRE1C variant and TCR beta V- and J-gene trimming emerged from a later analysis. Later analysis suggested links between common viral pathogens and several top significant clusters. Presence/absence analyses rested on an assumption that sequencing depth was roughly uniform across donors.

From germline, CDR1 is MDHEN and CDR2 SYDVKM. The CDR3 is made up of 17 amino acids. This clone was seen just once. Antigen unknown. Primers included in the PCR were 60 Vbeta and 13 Jbeta primers. The data were produced by immunoSEQ multiplex PCR, yet TCRdb's version contains in-frame clones alone and is incomplete. Of 100,000 to 150,000 clones listed, 70% to 85% are singletons. Sequencing input: PBMCs. V and J are TRBV28 and TRBJ2-5, with 9 bases aligning to TRBD2. Matching the DNA end better, TRBJ2-7 makes the J call doubtful. This clonotype was sampled from a man aged 40-55 years in good health and CMV-seropositive. The CDR3: CASSLGSSGDHSYEQYF. The CDR3, as DNA: TGTGCCAGCAGTTTAGGGTCTAGCGGGGATCACTCCTACGAGCAGTACTTC.